Each of the 27 T cell receptor beta chains below was sequenced from the same sample in a study of blood T cell repertoires in COVID-19. TCRdb keeps only in-frame clones here, not all; method: immunoSEQ multiplex PCR. This sample has 300,000 or so clones, with 85% to 90% found just once. The sequencing sample was made of peripheral blood. These receptors originate from a middle-aged woman with acute or convalescent COVID-19.

This clone was observed a single time. The V and J genes are TRBV6-2 or TRBV6-3 and TRBJ1-6; 8 nucleotides agree with TRBD1. Germline V CDR1 and CDR2: MNHEY, SVGEGT. CDR3 length: 16 residues. V gave up 5 bases and J gave up 9 bases; unmatched junction bases: 12. CDR3 in amino acids: CASSGLLTGVGSPLHF. The CDR3 bases are TGTGCCAGCAGTGGACTGTTGACAGGGGTTGGTTCACCCCTCCACTTT.

The V and J genes are TRBV5-1 and TRBJ1-5; D perhaps matches TRBD1 (5 bases). The CDR3 extends over 16 amino acids. V was shortened by 0 bases and J by 1 base, with 11 bases between the two germline ends. CDR1 is SGHRS, CDR2 YFSETQ, per germline. This chain's CDR3 is CASSLDGGVSNQPQHF. The DNA of the CDR3 is TGCGCCAGCAGCTTGGACGGGGGGGTGAGCAATCAGCCCCAGCATTTT.

The chain employs TRBV30 and TRBJ1-2; D is undetermined. V gave up 2 bases and J gave up 5 bases, with 9 bases separating them. This CDR3 contains 12 residues. The V gene's germline CDR1 is GTSNPN and CDR2 SVGIG (reference sequence). The CDR3 nucleotides are TGTGCCTGGAGTCTCACGGGGTATGGCTACACCTTC. Protein sequence: CAWSLTGYGYTF. The whole variable domain, filled in from reference TRBV30 and TRBJ1-2, reads SQTIHQWPATLVQPVGSPLSLECTVEGTSNPNLYWYRQAAGRGLQLLFYSVGIGQISSEVPQNLSASRPQDRQFILSSKKLLLSDSGFYLCAWSLTGYGYTFGSGTRLTVV.

CDR3 nucleotide sequence: TGTGCCAGCAGCTCATCTATCACAGATACGCAGTATTTT. Protein product: CASSSSITDTQYF. V and J are TRBV7-2 and TRBJ2-3; D unclear. The CDR3 extends over 13 amino acids. CDR1 and CDR2 (germline): SGHTA, FQGNSA. V dropped 4 bases and J dropped 2 bases, with 7 bases sitting between them.

The gene calls are TRBV5-4 and TRBJ2-2; TRBD2 matches 8 bases. Trimming cost V 4 bases and J 1 base; bases outside gene matches: 6. Germline CDR1 and CDR2: SGHNT and YYREEE (reference sequence). The CDR3 loop spans 16 amino acids. DNA of the CDR3: TGTGCCAGCAGCCGAATAGCGGGGAGGAACACCGGGGAGCTGTTTTTT. This gives the protein CASSRIAGRNTGELFF.

This chain connects TRBV6-5 to TRBJ2-2; D is undetermined. V was clipped by 5 bases and J by 1 base, with 8 bases between them. CDR1 MNHEY and CDR2 SVGAGI come from the germline V gene. The CDR3 contains 14 residues. Here the CDR3 DNA reads TGTGCCAGCAGTAGAACAAGGAACACCGGGGAGCTGTTTTTT. It encodes CASSRTRNTGELFF.

CDR3 sequence: CAISEPPTGTYGYTF. CDR3 DNA: TGTGCCATCAGTGAGCCCCCGACAGGGACCTATGGCTACACCTTC. The rearrangement links TRBV10-3 to TRBJ1-2; 7 bases are a match to TRBD1. The CDR3 is 15 residues long. The V segment lost 2 bases and the J segment 4 bases; nucleotides outside the gene matches: 7. Per the germline V gene, CDR1 is ENHRY and CDR2 is SYGVKD.

The CDR3 here is CASSFSTSRPTTDTQYF. DNA for the CDR3: TGTGCCAGCAGCTTTTCCACTAGCCGCCCTACAACGGATACGCAGTATTTT. V gene TRBV13 combines with J gene TRBJ2-3; a weak D match, TRBD2 (6 bases). There are 17 residues in the CDR3. The germline V gene has CDR1 PRHDT and CDR2 FYEKMQ (reference sequence). Trimming stripped 3 bases from V and 6 bases from J, with 22 bases between.

The genes are TRBV7-3 and TRBJ2-5, with TRBD2 matching over 10 bases. CDR1 SGHTA and CDR2 FQGTGA come from the germline V gene. Germline trimming cut 5 bases from V and 2 bases from J; bases unmatched to any gene: 5. The CDR3 consists of 15 residues. CDR3 in DNA: TGTGCCAGCAGCAAACTAGCGGGGCCACAAGAGACCCAGTACTTC. Its protein is CASSKLAGPQETQYF.

This clone was counted once. The gene calls are TRBV10-3 and TRBJ2-3, with D tentatively TRBD1 (6 bases). Trimming shortened V by 0 bases and J by 2 bases, and 12 bases separated the two germline ends. CDR1 and CDR2 (germline): ENHRY, SYGVKD. CDR3 length equals 16 residues. CDR3 sequence: CAISESGAVNTDTQYF. DNA of the CDR3: TGTGCCATCAGTGAGTCGGGGGCAGTGAACACAGATACGCAGTATTTT.

V and J are TRBV19 and TRBJ1-5; TRBD1 matches at 8 bases. The J segment lost 4 bases and the V segment lost 3 bases, leaving 17 bases of the junction unmatched. Germline V gene sequence: CDR1 LNHDA, CDR2 SQIVND (reference sequence). This CDR3 is built from 19 residues. This CDR3 reads CASSMPSGQADWKNQPQHF. Here the CDR3 DNA reads TGTGCCAGTAGTATGCCCTCGGGACAGGCCGATTGGAAAAATCAGCCCCAGCATTTT.

The gene calls are TRBV18 and TRBJ1-5; D uncertain. The CDR3 spans 13 residues. The ends were cut back, 10 bases at V and 4 bases at J, with 14 bases in the middle. Germline lookup yields CDR1 KGHSH and CDR2 LQKENI. CDR3 DNA sequence: TGTGCCACCTCGGCGGGCAGGAATCAGCCCCAGCATTTT. Amino acids: CATSAGRNQPQHF.

The rearrangement joins TRBV6-5 to TRBJ2-5; no clear D. This CDR3 is built from 12 residues. Germline loops: CDR1 MNHEY, CDR2 SVGAGI. V dropped 8 bases and J dropped 0 bases, with 7 bases sitting between them. CDR3 loop: CASFDYQETQYF. The CDR3 region has the DNA TGTGCCAGCTTTGACTACCAAGAGACCCAGTACTTC.

The genes are TRBV7-6 and TRBJ1-1, with D possibly matching TRBD1 (5 bases). In germline, CDR1 is SGHVS, CDR2 FNYEAQ. There are 15 residues in the CDR3. Trimming left V 5 bases short and J 0 bases short, with 13 bases between. The CDR3: CASSAIGHVNTEAFF. The CDR3 DNA is TGTGCCAGCAGCGCAATAGGACATGTGAACACTGAAGCTTTCTTT.

This chain links TRBV6-4 with TRBJ1-1; possibly TRBD1 for D (5 bases). Germline CDR1 is MRHNA and CDR2 is SNTAGT. The V end lost 0 bases, the J end lost 8 bases, and 16 bases lay between the germline ends. The CDR3 sequence is 15 residues long. The CDR3 nucleotides read TGTGCCAGCAGTGACTCCCAGGGAGGGAGTGGGGAAGCTTTCTTT. Residues: CASSDSQGGSGEAFF.

This clone was picked up one time. V is TRBV4-2 and J is TRBJ1-1; 7 bases align to TRBD1. The CDR3 covers 15 residues. CDR1 and CDR2 from the germline V gene are LGHNA and YNFKEQ. V shed 2 bases, J shed 1 base, and the junction held 4 bases outside the gene matches. The chain's CDR3 is CASSQRTGANTEAFF. CDR3 DNA sequence: TGTGCCAGCAGCCAAAGGACAGGAGCGAACACTGAAGCTTTCTTT.

This clone came up once. The chain links TRBV27 to TRBJ1-2; D might be TRBD1 (6 bases). Germline V CDR1 and CDR2: MNHEY, SMNVEV (reference sequence). V gave up 5 bases and J gave up 5 bases, with 15 bases separating them. The CDR3 sequence is 14 residues long. CDR3 DNA sequence: TGTGCCAGCAGTCCGGGACATAGGGCATATGGCTACACCTTC. Residues: CASSPGHRAYGYTF.

This chain links TRBV5-6 with TRBJ1-6, with 7 positions matching TRBD1. CDR1 and CDR2 (germline): SGHDT, YYEEEE. Trimming took 2 bases from V and 6 from J; bases not matched to a gene: 2. This CDR3 comprises 14 residues. As DNA, the CDR3 is TGTGCCAGCAGCTTCGGGACAGTTAATTCACCCCTCCACTTT. Translating it yields CASSFGTVNSPLHF.

J is TRBJ2-5 and V is TRBV10-3; D remains ambiguous. Germline CDR1 ENHRY, CDR2 SYGVKD. V was trimmed by 4 bases and J by 3 bases, leaving 6 bases between them. CDR3 size: 12 residues. This CDR3 is CAISGAEETQYF. In DNA form, the CDR3 reads TGTGCCATCAGTGGGGCCGAAGAGACCCAGTACTTC.

The chain uses TRBV24-1 and TRBJ1-5; maybe TRBD1 (6 bases). Germline assignment: CDR1 KGHDR and CDR2 SFDVKD. Trimming took 2 bases from V and 11 from J, leaving 15 bases between them. This CDR3 is 14 amino acids long. Written as DNA, the CDR3 is TGTGCCACCAGTGATTGGGACACTGAATGGGCCCAGCATTTT. Translated, it gives CATSDWDTEWAQHF.

The rearrangement joins TRBV7-9 to TRBJ1-6; TRBD1 is a possible D gene (5 bases). This CDR3 region has 14 residues. Germline V gene lookup returns CDR1 SEHNR and CDR2 FQNEAQ (reference sequence). Trimming took 4 bases from V and 2 from J, leaving 6 bases between them. Here the CDR3 DNA reads TGTGCCAGCAGCTCGACAGCCTATAATTCACCCCTCCACTTT. As protein: CASSSTAYNSPLHF.

J is TRBJ2-1 and V is TRBV19, with D possibly TRBD2 on 7 matching bases. Germline V gene sequence: CDR1 LNHDA, CDR2 SQIVND (reference sequence). V dropped 1 base and J dropped 6 bases, with 13 bases sitting between them. The CDR3 has 15 residues. CDR3 bases: TGTGCCAGTAGTATAGTCGGGGGGCCTGGCAATGAGCAGTTCTTC. Amino acid sequence: CASSIVGGPGNEQFF.

This chain links TRBV9 with TRBJ2-1; 8 bases agree with TRBD1. This CDR3 comprises 15 residues. J gave up 2 bases and V 2 bases, and 3 bases lay outside the gene matches. Germline V lookup: CDR1 SGDLS, CDR2 YYNGEE. The CDR3 region has the DNA TGTGCCAGCAGCGTGGGGACAGGTCCCTACAATGAGCAGTTCTTC. Translating it yields CASSVGTGPYNEQFF. The full variable domain, its missing parts supplied by reference TRBV9 and TRBJ2-1, is DSGVTQTPKHLITATGQRVTLRCSPRSGDLSVYWYQQSLDQGLQFLIQYYNGEERAKGNILERFSAQQFPDLHSELNLSSLELGDSALYFCASSVGTGPYNEQFFGPGTRLTVL.

The chain has TRBV6-5 and TRBJ1-4; 7 nucleotides align to TRBD1. CDR3 size: 14 residues. CDR1 MNHEY and CDR2 SVGAGI come from the germline V gene. After removal of 7 bases from V and 5 bases from J, the junction contained 7 bases not matched to a gene. CDR3 region: CASNRQGSNEKLFF. The CDR3 DNA reads as TGTGCCAGCAACAGACAGGGTTCAAATGAAAAACTGTTTTTT.

Notes on this clone: Other DNA sequences in the same sample also yield this CDR3. The chain carries TRBV5-1 and TRBJ1-5; weak D call: TRBD1 (6 bases). In germline, CDR1 is SGHRS, CDR2 YFSETQ. Trimming took off 2 bases at V and 1 base at J, with 10 bases between the two ends. This CDR3 has 15 amino acids. CDR3 nucleotide sequence: TGCGCCAGCAGCTTACAGGGAGGGAGCAATCAGCCCCAGCATTTT. Its protein is CASSLQGGSNQPQHF.

Only one count was recorded for this clone. This chain connects TRBV11-2 to TRBJ1-6, with 9 nucleotides matching TRBD1. Germline values: CDR1 SGHAT, CDR2 FQNNGV. Trimming took 5 bases from V and 10 from J; bases not matched to a gene: 6. The CDR3 length is 14 residues. DNA of the CDR3: TGTGCCAGCAGCACCTGGGACAGGGTATCACCCCTCCACTTT. Encoded protein: CASSTWDRVSPLHF.

The chain recombines TRBV5-1 with TRBJ1-1; weak D call: TRBD1 (5 bases). The CDR3 runs to 13 residues. CDR1 SGHRS and CDR2 YFSETQ come from the germline V gene. V lost 2 bases, J lost 3 bases, and 8 bases lay in between. The CDR3 nucleotides are TGCGCCAGCAGCTTCAGGGTTGACACTGAAGCTTTCTTT. Translation: CASSFRVDTEAFF.